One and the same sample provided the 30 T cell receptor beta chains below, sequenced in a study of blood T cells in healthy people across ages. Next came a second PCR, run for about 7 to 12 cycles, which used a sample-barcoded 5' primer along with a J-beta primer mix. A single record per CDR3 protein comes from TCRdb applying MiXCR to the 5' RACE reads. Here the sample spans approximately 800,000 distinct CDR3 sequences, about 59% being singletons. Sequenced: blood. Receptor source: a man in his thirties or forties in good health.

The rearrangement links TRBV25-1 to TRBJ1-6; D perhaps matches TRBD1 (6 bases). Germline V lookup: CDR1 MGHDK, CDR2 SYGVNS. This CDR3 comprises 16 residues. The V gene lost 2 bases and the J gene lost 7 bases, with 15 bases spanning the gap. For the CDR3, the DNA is TGTGCCAGCAGTGAAGGGGGGGCTGAGGGAAATTCACCCCTCCACTTT. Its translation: CASSEGGAEGNSPLHF.

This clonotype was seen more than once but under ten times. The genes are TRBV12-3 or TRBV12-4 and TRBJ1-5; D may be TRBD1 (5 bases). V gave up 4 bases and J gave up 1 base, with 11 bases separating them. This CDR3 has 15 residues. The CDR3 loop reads CASSSPGPSNQPQHF. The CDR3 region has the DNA TGTGCCAGCAGTTCGCCAGGGCCGAGCAATCAGCCCCAGCATTTT.

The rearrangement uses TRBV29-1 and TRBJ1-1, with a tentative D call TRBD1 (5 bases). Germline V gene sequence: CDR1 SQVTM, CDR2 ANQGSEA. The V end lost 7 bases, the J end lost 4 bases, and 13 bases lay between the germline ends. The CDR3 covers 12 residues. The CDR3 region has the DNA TGCAGCGCTCAGGCGGGGGGCACTGAAGCTTTCTTT. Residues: CSAQAGGTEAFF.

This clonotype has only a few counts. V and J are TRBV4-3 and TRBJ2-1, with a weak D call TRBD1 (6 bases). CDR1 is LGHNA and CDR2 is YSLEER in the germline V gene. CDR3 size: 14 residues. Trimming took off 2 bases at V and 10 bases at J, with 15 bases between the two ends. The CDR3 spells CASSQTQGRREQFF. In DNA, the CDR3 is TGCGCCAGCAGCCAAACACAGGGCCGTAGGGAGCAGTTCTTC.

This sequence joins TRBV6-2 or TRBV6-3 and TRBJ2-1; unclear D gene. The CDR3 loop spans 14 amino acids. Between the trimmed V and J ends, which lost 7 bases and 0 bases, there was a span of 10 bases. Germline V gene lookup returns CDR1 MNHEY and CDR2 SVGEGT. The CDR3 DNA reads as TGTGCCAGCACCAACGGTGGCTCCTACAATGAGCAGTTCTTC. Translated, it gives CASTNGGSYNEQFF.

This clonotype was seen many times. In nucleotides, the CDR3 is TGTGCCAGCAGTTCCGGACTAAGCACAGATACGCAGTATTTT. This gives the protein CASSSGLSTDTQYF. The chain carries TRBV6-5 and TRBJ2-3, with D tentatively TRBD2 (6 bases). The CDR3 contains 14 residues. From germline, CDR1 is MNHEY and CDR2 SVGAGI. V was pared by 4 bases and J by 0 bases, with 8 bases between.

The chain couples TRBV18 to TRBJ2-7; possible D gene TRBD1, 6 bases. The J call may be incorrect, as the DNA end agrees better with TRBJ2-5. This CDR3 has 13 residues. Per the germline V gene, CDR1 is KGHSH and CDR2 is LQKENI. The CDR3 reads CASSPGQRETQYF. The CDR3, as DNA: TGTGCCAGCTCACCGGGACAAAGGGAGACCCAGTACTTC.

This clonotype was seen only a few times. This CDR3 reads CASSFTSGGLNYEQYF. The CDR3 bases are TGCGCCAGCAGTTTCACTAGCGGGGGGTTAAACTACGAGCAGTACTTC. The V call is TRBV10-2, the J call TRBJ2-4; 12 nucleotides line up with TRBD2. The DNA end is more similar to TRBJ2-7, so the J call may be wrong. There are 16 residues in the CDR3. Germline lookup yields CDR1 WSHSY and CDR2 SAAADI.

The CDR3 nucleotides are TGTGCCAGCAGCCAGCGTCAGGGGATACTACCCCTCCACTTT. Its translation: CASSQRQGILPLHF. This chain joins TRBV14 and TRBJ1-6, with D perhaps matching TRBD1 (6 bases). The V end lost 3 bases, the J end lost 12 bases, and 15 bases lay between the germline ends. This CDR3 region has 14 residues. Germline V CDR1 and CDR2: SGHDN, FVKESK.

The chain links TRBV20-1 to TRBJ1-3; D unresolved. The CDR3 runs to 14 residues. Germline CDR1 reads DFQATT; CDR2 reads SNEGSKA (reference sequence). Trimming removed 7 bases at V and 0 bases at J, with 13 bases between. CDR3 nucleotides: TGCAGTGTACCATTAGACATCTCTGGAAACACCATATATTTT. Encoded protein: CSVPLDISGNTIYF.

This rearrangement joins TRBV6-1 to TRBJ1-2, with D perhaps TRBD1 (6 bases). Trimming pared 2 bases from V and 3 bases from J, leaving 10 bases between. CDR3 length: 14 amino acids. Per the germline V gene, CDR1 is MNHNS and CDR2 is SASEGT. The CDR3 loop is CASSELGQDYGYTF. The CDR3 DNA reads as TGTGCCAGCAGTGAATTGGGACAAGACTATGGCTACACCTTC.

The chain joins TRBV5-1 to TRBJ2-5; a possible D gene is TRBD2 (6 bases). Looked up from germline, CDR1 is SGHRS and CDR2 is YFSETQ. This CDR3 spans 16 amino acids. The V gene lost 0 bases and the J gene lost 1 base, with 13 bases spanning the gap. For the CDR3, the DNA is TGCGCCAGCAGCTTGGGGCTAGCGACATCCCAAGAGACCCAGTACTTC. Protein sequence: CASSLGLATSQETQYF.

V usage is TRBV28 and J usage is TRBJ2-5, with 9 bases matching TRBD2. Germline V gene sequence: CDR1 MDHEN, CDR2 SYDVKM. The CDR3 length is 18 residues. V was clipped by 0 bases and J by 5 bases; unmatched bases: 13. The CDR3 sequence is CASSLWSWAGTSTETQYF. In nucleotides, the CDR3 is TGTGCCAGCAGTTTATGGTCCTGGGCCGGGACTAGCACTGAGACCCAGTACTTC.

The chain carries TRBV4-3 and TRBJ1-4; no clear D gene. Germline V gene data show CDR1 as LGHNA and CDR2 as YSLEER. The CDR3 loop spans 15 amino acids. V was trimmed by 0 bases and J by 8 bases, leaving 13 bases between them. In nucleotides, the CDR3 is TGCGCCAGCAGCCAAGATATGGTGTACTCGGAAAAACTGTTTTTT. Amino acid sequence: CASSQDMVYSEKLFF.

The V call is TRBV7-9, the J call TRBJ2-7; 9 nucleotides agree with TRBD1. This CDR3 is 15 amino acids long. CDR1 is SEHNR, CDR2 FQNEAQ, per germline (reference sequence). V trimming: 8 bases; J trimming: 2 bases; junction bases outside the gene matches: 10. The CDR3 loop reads CASCSRDRDTYEQYF. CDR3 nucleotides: TGTGCCAGCTGCTCCCGGGACAGGGATACCTACGAGCAGTACTTC. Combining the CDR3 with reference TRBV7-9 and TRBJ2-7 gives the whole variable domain DTGVSQNPRHKITKRGQNVTFRCDPISEHNRLYWYRQTLGQGPEFLTYFQNEAQLEKSRLLSDRFSAERPKGSFSTLEIQRTEQGDSAMYLCASCSRDRDTYEQYFGPGTRLTVT.

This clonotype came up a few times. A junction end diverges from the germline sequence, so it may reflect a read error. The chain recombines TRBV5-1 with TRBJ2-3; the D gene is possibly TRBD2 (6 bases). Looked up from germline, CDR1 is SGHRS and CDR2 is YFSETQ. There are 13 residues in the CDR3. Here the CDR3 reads CASSQDYTDTQYF. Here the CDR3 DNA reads TGTGCCAGCAGCCAGGACTACACAGATACGCAGTATTTT.

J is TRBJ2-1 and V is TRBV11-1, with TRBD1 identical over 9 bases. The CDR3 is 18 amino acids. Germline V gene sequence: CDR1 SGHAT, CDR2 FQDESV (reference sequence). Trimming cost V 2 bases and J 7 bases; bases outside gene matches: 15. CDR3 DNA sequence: TGTGCCAGCAGCTTACCCCAAACCGGGACAGGGCATTCGAATGAGCAGTTCTTC. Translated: CASSLPQTGTGHSNEQFF.

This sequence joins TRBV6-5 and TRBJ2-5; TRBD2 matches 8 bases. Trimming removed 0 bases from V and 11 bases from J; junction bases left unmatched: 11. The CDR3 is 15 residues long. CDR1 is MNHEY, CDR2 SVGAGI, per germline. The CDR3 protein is CASSYSSGGFNEQYF. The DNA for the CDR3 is TGTGCCAGCAGTTACTCGAGCGGGGGTTTCAATGAGCAGTACTTC.

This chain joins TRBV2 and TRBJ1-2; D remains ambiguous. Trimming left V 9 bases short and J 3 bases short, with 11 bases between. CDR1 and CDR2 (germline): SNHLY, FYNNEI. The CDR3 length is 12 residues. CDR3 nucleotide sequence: TGTGCCAGTCTTCGGGGAGACTATGGCTACACCTTC. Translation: CASLRGDYGYTF.

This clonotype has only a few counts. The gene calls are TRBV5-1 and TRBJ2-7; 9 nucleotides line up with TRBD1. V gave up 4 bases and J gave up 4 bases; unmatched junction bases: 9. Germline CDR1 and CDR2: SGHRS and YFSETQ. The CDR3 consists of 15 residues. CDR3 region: CASSRAGTGIYEQYF. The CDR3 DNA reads TGCGCCAGCAGCAGGGCGGGGACAGGGATATACGAGCAGTACTTC.

CDR3 loop: CASSPGTGNNIQYF. In nucleotides, the CDR3 is TGTGCCAGCAGCCCCGGGACAGGGAATAACATTCAGTACTTC. The rearrangement joins TRBV27 to TRBJ2-4; 9 positions agree with TRBD1. The CDR3 spans 14 residues. CDR1 is MNHEY, CDR2 SMNVEV, per germline (reference sequence). J was trimmed by 7 bases and V by 6 bases; bases with no gene match: 7.

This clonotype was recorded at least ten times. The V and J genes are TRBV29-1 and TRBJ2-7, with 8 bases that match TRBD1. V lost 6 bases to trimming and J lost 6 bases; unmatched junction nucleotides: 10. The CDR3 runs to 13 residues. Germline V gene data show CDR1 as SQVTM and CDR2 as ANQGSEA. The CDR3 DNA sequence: TGCAGCGTGGCGAGGCAGGGGGCGGGCGAGCAGTACTTC. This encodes CSVARQGAGEQYF.

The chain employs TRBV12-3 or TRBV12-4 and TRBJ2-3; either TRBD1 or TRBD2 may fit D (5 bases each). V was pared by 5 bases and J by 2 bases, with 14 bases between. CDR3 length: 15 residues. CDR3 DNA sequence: TGTGCCAGCAGTCAGCAGGGAGCCAACACAGATACGCAGTATTTT. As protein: CASSQQGANTDTQYF.

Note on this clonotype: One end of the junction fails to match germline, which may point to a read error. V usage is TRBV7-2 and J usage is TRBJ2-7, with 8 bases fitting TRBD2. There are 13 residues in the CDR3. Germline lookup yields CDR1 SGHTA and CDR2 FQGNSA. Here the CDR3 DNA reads TGTGCCAGCAGCGTAGCGGGGCTGGGTGCGCAGTACTTC. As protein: CASSVAGLGAQYF. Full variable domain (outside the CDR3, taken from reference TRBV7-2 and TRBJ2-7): GAGVSQSPSNKVTEKGKDVELRCDPISGHTALYWYRQSLGQGLEFLIYFQGNSAPDKSGLPSDRFSAERTGGSVSTLTIQRTQQEDSAVYLCASSVAGLGAQYFGPGTRLTVT.

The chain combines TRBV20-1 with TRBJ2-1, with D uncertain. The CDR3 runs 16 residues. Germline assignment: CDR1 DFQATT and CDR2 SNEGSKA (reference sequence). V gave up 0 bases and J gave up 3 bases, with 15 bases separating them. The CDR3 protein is CSARDHSRHFYNEQFF. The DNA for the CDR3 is TGCAGTGCTAGAGATCATTCGAGACACTTCTACAATGAGCAGTTCTTC.

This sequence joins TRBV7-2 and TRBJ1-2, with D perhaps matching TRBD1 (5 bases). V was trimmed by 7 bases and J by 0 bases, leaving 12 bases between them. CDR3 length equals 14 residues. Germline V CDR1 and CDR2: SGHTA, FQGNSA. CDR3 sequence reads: CASIPGGSNYGYTF. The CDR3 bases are TGTGCCAGCATCCCGGGGGGTTCTAACTATGGCTACACCTTC.

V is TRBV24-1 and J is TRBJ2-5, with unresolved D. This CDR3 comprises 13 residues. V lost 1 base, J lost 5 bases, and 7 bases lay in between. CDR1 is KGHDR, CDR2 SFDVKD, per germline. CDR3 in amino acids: CATSDLVGETQYF. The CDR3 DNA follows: TGTGCCACCAGTGATTTAGTGGGGGAGACCCAGTACTTC.

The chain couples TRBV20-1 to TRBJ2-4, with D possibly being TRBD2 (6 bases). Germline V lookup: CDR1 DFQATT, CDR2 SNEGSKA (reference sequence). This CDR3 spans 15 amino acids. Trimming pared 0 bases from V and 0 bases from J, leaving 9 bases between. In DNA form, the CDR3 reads TGCAGTGCTAGAGACGGAGGGTTAGCCAAAAACATTCAGTACTTC. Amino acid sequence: CSARDGGLAKNIQYF.

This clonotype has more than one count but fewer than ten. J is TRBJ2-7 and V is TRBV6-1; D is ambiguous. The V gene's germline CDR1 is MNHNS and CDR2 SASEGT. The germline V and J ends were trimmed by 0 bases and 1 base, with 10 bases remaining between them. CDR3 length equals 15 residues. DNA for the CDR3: TGTGCCAGCAGTGAAGCGGGCGGAGTGTCCTACGAGCAGTACTTC. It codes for CASSEAGGVSYEQYF.

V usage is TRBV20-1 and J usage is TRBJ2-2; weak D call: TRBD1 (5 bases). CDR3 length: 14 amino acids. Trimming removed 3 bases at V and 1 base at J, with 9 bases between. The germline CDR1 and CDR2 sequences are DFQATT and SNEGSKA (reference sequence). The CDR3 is CSARVTGNTGELFF. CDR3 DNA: TGCAGTGCTAGGGTTACAGGGAACACCGGGGAGCTGTTTTTT.